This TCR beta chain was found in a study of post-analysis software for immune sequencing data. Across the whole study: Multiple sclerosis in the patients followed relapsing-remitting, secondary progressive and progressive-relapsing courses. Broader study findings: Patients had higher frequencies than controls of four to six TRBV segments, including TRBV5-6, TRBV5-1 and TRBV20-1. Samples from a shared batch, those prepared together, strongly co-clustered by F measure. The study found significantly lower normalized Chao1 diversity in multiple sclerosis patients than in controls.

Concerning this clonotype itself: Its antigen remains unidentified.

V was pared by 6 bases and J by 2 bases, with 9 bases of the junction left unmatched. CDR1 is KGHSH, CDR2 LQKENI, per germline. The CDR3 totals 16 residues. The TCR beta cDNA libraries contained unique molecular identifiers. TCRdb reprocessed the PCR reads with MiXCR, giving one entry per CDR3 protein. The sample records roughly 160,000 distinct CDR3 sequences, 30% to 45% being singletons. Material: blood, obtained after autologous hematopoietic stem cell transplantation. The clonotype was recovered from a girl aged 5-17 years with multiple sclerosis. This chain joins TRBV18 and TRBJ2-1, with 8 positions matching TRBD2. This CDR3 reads CASSRTSGHAYNEQFF. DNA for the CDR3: TGTGCCAGCTCGCGCACTAGCGGTCATGCCTACAATGAGCAGTTCTTC.